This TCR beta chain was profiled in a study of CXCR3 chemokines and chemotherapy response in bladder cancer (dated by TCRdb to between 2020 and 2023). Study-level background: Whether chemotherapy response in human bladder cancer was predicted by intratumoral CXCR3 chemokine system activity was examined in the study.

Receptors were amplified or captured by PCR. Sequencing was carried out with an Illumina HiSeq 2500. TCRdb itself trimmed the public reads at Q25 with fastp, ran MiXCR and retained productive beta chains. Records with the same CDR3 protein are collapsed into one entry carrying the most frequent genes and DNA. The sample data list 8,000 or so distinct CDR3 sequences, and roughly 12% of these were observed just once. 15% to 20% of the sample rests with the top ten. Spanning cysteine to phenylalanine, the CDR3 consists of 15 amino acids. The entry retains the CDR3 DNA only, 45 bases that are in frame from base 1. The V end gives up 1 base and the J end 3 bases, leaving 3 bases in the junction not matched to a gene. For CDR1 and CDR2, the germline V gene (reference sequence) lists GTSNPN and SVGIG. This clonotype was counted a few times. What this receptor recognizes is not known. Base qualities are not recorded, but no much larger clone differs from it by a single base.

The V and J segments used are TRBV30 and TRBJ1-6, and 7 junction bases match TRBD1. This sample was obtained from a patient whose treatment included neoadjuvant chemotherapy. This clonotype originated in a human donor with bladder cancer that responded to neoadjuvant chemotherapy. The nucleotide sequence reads TGTGCCTGGAGTGGACAGGGAAACTATAATTCACCCCTCCACTTT. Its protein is CAWSGQGNYNSPLHF.